This is a list of T cell receptor beta chains from one sample in a study of blood T cells in healthy people across ages. TCRdb itself ran the 5' RACE reads through MiXCR, one entry per CDR3 protein. The sample yields about 900,000 distinct CDR3 sequences, about 48% seen once. Sequencing input: blood. The receptor set was obtained from a man younger than 45 in good health. The CDR3 runs from the conserved cysteine through the conserved F or W. A D gene is named only where the DNA matches it firmly. Not every row has a clone size; where given, it reads once, few, many or a size class.

D: TRBD1; J: TRBJ2-7; size: NA; V: TRBV4-1; DNA: TGCGCCAGCAGCGCTAGCCCCGGACAGGGATCCTACGAGCAGTACTTC; CDR3: CASSASPGQGSYEQYF
D: TRBD2; J: TRBJ2-2; size: NA; V: TRBV6-6; DNA: TGTGCCAGCAGGCAGACTAGCGGGGGGGCGAACACCGGGGAGCTGTTTTTT; CDR3: CASRQTSGGANTGELFF
D: NA; J: TRBJ2-3; size: many; V: TRBV7-2; DNA: TGTGCCAGCAGCTTCCAGAGGGGGGGCAGCGCAGATACGCAGTATTTT; CDR3: CASSFQRGGSADTQYF
D: NA; J: TRBJ2-7; size: NA; V: TRBV3-1; DNA: TGTGCCAGCAGCCCAGGACAAACCGCCTCCTACGAGCAGTACTTC; CDR3: CASSPGQTASYEQYF
D: NA; J: TRBJ2-7; size: many; V: TRBV27; DNA: TGTGCCAGCAGCTTAGGACGGAGCTACGAGCAGTACTTC; CDR3: CASSLGRSYEQYF
D: TRBD1; J: TRBJ1-4; size: NA; V: TRBV20-1; DNA: TGCAGTGCTAGGCCCCGGGACAGCAGTAATGAAAAACTGTTTTTT; CDR3: CSARPRDSSNEKLFF
D: NA; J: TRBJ2-7; size: once; V: TRBV7-2; DNA: TGTGCCAGCAGCTTAGCGATATCAGCCCACGAGCAGTACTTC; CDR3: CASSLAISAHEQYF
D: NA; J: TRBJ2-6; size: few; V: TRBV7-3; DNA: TGTGCCAGCAGCTTACCTAGGGCCAACGTCCTGACTTTC; CDR3: CASSLPRANVLTF
D: NA; J: TRBJ2-7; size: many; V: TRBV20-1; DNA: TGCAGTGCTAGAAACGAGTACGAGCAGTACTTC; CDR3: CSARNEYEQYF
D: NA; J: TRBJ2-2; size: NA; V: TRBV12-3/TRBV12-4; DNA: TGTGCCAGCAGTTTAGTCGGGTGGAACACCGGGGAGCTGTTTTTT; CDR3: CASSLVGWNTGELFF
D: NA; J: TRBJ1-6; size: few; V: TRBV7-2; DNA: TGTGCCAGCAGTGTGACGGGATTCTATAATTCACCCCTCCACTTT; CDR3: CASSVTGFYNSPLHF
D: TRBD1; J: TRBJ2-5; size: few; V: TRBV12-3/TRBV12-4; DNA: TGTGCCAGCAGTTCATGGACAGGGTCGGGGGAGACCCAGTACTTC; CDR3: CASSSWTGSGETQYF
D: NA; J: TRBJ2-3; size: few; V: TRBV6-4; DNA: TGTGCCAGCAGCACCGGGGGAAAAGATACGCAGTATTTT; CDR3: CASSTGGKDTQYF
D: NA; J: TRBJ2-7; size: NA; V: TRBV5-1; DNA: TGCGCCAGCCTAGGCTCCGGTTCCTACGAGCAGTACTTC; CDR3: CASLGSGSYEQYF
D: NA; J: TRBJ1-1; size: few; V: TRBV10-3; DNA: TGTGCCATCAGTGTTGGGGGTAACGCTGAAGCTTTCTTT; CDR3: CAISVGGNAEAFF
D: NA; J: TRBJ1-6; size: few; V: TRBV4-3; DNA: TGCGCCAGCAGCCAAGATTGGGGTTCACCCCTCCACTTT; CDR3: CASSQDWGSPLHF
D: TRBD1; J: TRBJ2-2; size: NA; V: TRBV3-1; DNA: TGTGCCAGCAGCCAAGACCGAGACAGGGACACCGGGGAGCTGTTTTTT; CDR3: CASSQDRDRDTGELFF
D: NA; J: TRBJ2-1; size: NA; V: TRBV6-5; DNA: TGTGCCACCTGGGACGCCTTCAATGAGCAGTTCTTC; CDR3: CATWDAFNEQFF
D: NA; J: TRBJ2-6; size: many; V: TRBV4-2; DNA: TGTGCCAGCAGCCAAGATCCGGCGGGATCCTACTCTGGGGCCAACGTCCTGACTTTC; CDR3: CASSQDPAGSYSGANVLTF
D: NA; J: TRBJ2-5; size: few; V: TRBV11-3; DNA: TGTGCCAGCAGCTTAGATGTAGTCCAAGAGACCCAGTACTTC; CDR3: CASSLDVVQETQYF
D: NA; J: TRBJ1-4; size: NA; V: TRBV4-3; DNA: TGCGCCAGCAGCCAAGATAGGACTGGTGAAAAACTGTTTTTT; CDR3: CASSQDRTGEKLFF
D: TRBD2; J: TRBJ2-1; size: NA; V: TRBV7-2; DNA: TGTGCCAGCACCGGGACTAGCGGGGGCTACAATGAGCAGTTCTTC; CDR3: CASTGTSGGYNEQFF
D: TRBD2; J: TRBJ2-1; size: NA; V: TRBV28; DNA: TGTGCCAGCAGTTCCCGGACTAGATACCATGAGCAGTTCTTC; CDR3: CASSSRTRYHEQFF
D: NA; J: TRBJ1-1; size: NA; V: TRBV20-1; DNA: TGCAGTGCTGCTAGCGGGACCGAGGGGGCTTTCTTT; CDR3: CSAASGTEGAFF
D: NA; J: TRBJ2-7; size: NA; V: TRBV27; DNA: TGTGCCAGCAGTTTAGGGGCAGGGATTGTATACGAGCAGTACTTC; CDR3: CASSLGAGIVYEQYF
D: NA; J: TRBJ2-1; size: NA; V: TRBV6-2/TRBV6-3; DNA: TGTGCCAGCATTTTAGGGCTAGTGCTTGGGTTCTTC; CDR3: CASILGLVLGFF
D: TRBD1; J: TRBJ2-3; size: NA; V: TRBV6-5; DNA: TGTGCCAGCAGAGTGACAGGGGTCAACACAGATACGCAGTATTTT; CDR3: CASRVTGVNTDTQYF
D: NA; J: TRBJ2-3; size: NA; V: TRBV5-1; DNA: TGCGCCAGCAGCTTGGGAGCCTCGGACCTCACAGATACGCAGTATTTT; CDR3: CASSLGASDLTDTQYF
D: NA; J: TRBJ2-7; size: NA; V: TRBV12-3/TRBV12-4; DNA: TGTGCCAGCAGTTTAGCCCATAGGGGGGACGAGCAGTACTTC; CDR3: CASSLAHRGDEQYF
D: NA; J: TRBJ1-2; size: few; V: TRBV7-9; DNA: TGTGCCAGCAGCTTAAGAACCCGCGGAAGACAGCCTAACTATGGCTACACCTTC; CDR3: CASSLRTRGRQPNYGYTF
D: TRBD2; J: TRBJ2-7; size: few; V: TRBV27; DNA: TGTGCCAGCAGTTCGGTGAGCGGGGGGGCCTACGAGCAGTACTTC; CDR3: CASSSVSGGAYEQYF
D: TRBD1; J: TRBJ1-2; size: NA; V: TRBV29-1; DNA: TGCAGCGTTGAAGGGACAGGGGTCTATGGCTACACCTTC; CDR3: CSVEGTGVYGYTF
D: TRBD1; J: TRBJ1-2; size: few; V: TRBV15; DNA: TGTGCCACCAGCGTCGGACAGGGAAACTATGGCTACACCTTC; CDR3: CATSVGQGNYGYTF
D: NA; J: TRBJ1-2; size: NA; V: TRBV3-1; DNA: TGTGCCAGCAGGAGAGGGGGTGCTAACTATGGCTACACCTTC; CDR3: CASRRGGANYGYTF
D: TRBD2; J: TRBJ2-1; size: NA; V: TRBV14; DNA: TGTGCCAGCAGCCAAGGGAGTAGCGGGGGCAATGAGCAGTTCTTC; CDR3: CASSQGSSGGNEQFF
D: NA; J: TRBJ1-4; size: NA; V: TRBV4-2; DNA: TGTGCCAGCAGCCAAGATCAGAGACCCTCAGGTGAAAAACTGTTTTTT; CDR3: CASSQDQRPSGEKLFF
D: NA; J: TRBJ1-1; size: NA; V: TRBV29-1; DNA: TGCAGCGTTCGACTACAGGGGAACACTGAAGCTTTCTTT; CDR3: CSVRLQGNTEAFF
D: NA; J: TRBJ2-3; size: NA; V: TRBV3-1; DNA: TGTGCCAGCAGCCATTTCTTAGACGATATCCGGACAGATACGCAGTATTTT; CDR3: CASSHFLDDIRTDTQYF
D: NA; J: TRBJ2-5; size: NA; V: TRBV28; DNA: TGTGCCAGCAGTTCGGGGGGCGTTATGGAGACCCAGTACTTC; CDR3: CASSSGGVMETQYF
D: TRBD1; J: TRBJ1-2; size: NA; V: TRBV29-1; DNA: TGCAGCGCCCAGACAGGGGGACCTAACTATGGCTACACCTTC; CDR3: CSAQTGGPNYGYTF
D: TRBD2; J: TRBJ2-5; size: few; V: TRBV7-2; DNA: TGTGCCAGCAGCTTATTCTCGGGGGGGCCATCATTTGGAGAGACCCAGTACTTC; CDR3: CASSLFSGGPSFGETQYF
D: TRBD1; J: TRBJ2-7; size: few; V: TRBV5-1; DNA: TGCGCCAGCAGCTTGACCGCTCAGACAGGGGAGGCCTCCTACGAGCAGTACTTC; CDR3: CASSLTAQTGEASYEQYF